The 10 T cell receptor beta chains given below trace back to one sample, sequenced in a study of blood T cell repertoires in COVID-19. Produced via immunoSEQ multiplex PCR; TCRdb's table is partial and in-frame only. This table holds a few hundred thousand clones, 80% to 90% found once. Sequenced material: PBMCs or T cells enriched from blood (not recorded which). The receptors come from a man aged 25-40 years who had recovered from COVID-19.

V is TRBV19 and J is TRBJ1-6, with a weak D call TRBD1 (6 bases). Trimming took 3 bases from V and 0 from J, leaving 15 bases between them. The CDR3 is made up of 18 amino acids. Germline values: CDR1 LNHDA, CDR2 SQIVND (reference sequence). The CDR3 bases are TGTGCCAGTAGTATTTTACCAACAGGGAGCTCCTATAATTCACCCCTCCACTTT. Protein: CASSILPTGSSYNSPLHF.

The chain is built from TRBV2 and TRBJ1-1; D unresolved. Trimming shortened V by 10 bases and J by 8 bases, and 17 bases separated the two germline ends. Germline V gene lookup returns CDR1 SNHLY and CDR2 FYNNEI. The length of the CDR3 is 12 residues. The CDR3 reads CATTSTSVEAFF. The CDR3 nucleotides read TGTGCCACCACCTCGACTTCGGTAGAAGCTTTCTTT. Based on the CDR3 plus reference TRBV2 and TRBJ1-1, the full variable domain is EPEVTQTPSHQVTQMGQEVILRCVPISNHLYFYWYRQILGQKVEFLVSFYNNEISEKSEIFDDQFSVERPDGSNFTLKIRSTKLEDSAMYFCATTSTSVEAFFGQGTRLTVV.

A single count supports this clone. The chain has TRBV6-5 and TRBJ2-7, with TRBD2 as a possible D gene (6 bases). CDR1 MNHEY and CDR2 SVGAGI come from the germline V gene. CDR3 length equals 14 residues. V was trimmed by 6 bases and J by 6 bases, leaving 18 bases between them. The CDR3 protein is CASRPPGSGSEQYF. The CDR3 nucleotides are TGTGCCAGCAGGCCGCCCGGGAGTGGGTCCGAGCAGTACTTC.

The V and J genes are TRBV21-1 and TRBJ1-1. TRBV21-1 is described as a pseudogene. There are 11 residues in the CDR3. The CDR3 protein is CASSKAQGRAF. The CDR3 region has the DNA TGTGCCAGCAGCAAAGCGCAGGGGAGGGCTTTT.

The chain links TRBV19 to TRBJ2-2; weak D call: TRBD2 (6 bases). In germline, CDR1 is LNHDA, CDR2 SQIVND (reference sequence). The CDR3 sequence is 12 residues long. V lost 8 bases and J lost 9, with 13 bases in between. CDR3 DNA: TGTGCCAGTCATCGGGGGATCCGGGAGCTGTTTTTT. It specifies CASHRGIRELFF.

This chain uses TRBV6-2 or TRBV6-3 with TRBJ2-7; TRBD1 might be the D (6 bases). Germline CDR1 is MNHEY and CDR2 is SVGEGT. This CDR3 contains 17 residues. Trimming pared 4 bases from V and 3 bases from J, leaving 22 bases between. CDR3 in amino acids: CASSSTPRTEGSYEQYF. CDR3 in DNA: TGTGCCAGCAGTTCGACCCCTAGGACAGAGGGAAGCTACGAGCAGTACTTC.

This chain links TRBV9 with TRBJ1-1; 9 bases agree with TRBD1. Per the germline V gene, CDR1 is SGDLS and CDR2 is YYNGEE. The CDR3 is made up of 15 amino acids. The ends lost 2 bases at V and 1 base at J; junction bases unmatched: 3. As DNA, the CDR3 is TGTGCCAGCAGCGTCACACAGGGGGCGAACACTGAAGCTTTCTTT. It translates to CASSVTQGANTEAFF.

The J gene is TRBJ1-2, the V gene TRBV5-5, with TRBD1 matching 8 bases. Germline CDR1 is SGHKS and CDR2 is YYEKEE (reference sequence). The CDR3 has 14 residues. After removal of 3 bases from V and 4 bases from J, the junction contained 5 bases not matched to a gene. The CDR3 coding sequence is TGTGCCAGCAGCTGGGACAGGAGTGCCTATGGCTACACCTTC. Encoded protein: CASSWDRSAYGYTF. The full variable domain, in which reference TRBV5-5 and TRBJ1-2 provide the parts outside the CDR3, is DAGVTQSPTHLIKTRGQQVTLRCSPISGHKSVSWYQQVLGQGPQFIFQYYEKEERGRGNFPDRFSARQFPNYSSELNVNALLLGDSALYLCASSWDRSAYGYTFGSGTRLTVV.

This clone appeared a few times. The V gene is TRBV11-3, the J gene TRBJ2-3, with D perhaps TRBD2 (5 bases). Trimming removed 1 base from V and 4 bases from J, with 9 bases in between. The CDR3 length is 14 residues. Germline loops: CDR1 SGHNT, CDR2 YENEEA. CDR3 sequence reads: CASSLGLTADTQYF. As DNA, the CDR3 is TGTGCCAGCAGCTTAGGACTAACGGCAGATACGCAGTATTTT.

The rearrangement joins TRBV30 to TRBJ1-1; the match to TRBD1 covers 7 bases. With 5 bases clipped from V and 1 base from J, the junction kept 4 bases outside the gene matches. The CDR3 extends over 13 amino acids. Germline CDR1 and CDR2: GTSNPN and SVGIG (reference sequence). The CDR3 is CAWDRVGNTEAFF. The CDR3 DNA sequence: TGTGCCTGGGACAGGGTTGGGAACACTGAAGCTTTCTTT.